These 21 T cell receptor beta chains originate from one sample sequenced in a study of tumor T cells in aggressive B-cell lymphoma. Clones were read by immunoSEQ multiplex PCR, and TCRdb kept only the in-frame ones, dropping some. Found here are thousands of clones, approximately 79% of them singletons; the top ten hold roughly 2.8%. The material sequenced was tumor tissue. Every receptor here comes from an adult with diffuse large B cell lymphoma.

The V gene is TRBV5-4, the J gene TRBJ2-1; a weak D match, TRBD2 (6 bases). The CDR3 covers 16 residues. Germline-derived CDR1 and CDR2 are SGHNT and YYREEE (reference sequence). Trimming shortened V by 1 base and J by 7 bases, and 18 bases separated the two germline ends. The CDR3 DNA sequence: TGTGCCAGCAGCTTGCCACTAACGGGAGTTCGTAATGAGCAGTTCTTC. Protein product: CASSLPLTGVRNEQFF.

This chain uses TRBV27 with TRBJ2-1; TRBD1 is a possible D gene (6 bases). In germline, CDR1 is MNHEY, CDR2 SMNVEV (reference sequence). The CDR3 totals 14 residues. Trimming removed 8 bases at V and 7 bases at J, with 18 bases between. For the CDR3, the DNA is TGTGCCAGCCGCCGCAGGGGATTTCTGAATGAGCAGTTCTTC. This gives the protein CASRRRGFLNEQFF.

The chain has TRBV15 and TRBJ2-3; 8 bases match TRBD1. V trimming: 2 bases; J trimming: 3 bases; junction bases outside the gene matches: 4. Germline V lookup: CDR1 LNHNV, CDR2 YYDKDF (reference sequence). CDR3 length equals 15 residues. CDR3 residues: CATSRSGQGTDTQYF. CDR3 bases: TGTGCCACCAGCAGATCTGGACAGGGTACAGATACGCAGTATTTT.

CDR3 coding DNA: TGTGCCAGCAGCGAGGGGGGAGGGAGTGGGGATACGCAGTATTTT. Protein product: CASSEGGGSGDTQYF. The V and J genes are TRBV9 and TRBJ2-3; a possible D gene is TRBD2 (7 bases). This CDR3 is 15 amino acids long. V gave up 3 bases and J gave up 6 bases, with 17 bases separating them. The germline CDR1 and CDR2 sequences are SGDLS and YYNGEE.

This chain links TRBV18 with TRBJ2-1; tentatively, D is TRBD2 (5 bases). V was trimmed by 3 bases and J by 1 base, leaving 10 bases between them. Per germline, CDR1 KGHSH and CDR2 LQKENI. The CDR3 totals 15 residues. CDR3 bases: TGTGCCAGCTCACCCTGGACTTCTTCCTACAATGAGCAGTTCTTC. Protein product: CASSPWTSSYNEQFF.

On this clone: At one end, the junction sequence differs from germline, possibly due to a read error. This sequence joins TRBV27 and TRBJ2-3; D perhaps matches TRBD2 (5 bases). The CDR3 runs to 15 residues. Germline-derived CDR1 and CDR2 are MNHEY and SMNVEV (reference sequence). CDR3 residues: CASSLFGVGTDTQYF. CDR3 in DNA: TGTGCTAGCAGTTTATTCGGGGTGGGCACAGATACGCAGTATTTT.

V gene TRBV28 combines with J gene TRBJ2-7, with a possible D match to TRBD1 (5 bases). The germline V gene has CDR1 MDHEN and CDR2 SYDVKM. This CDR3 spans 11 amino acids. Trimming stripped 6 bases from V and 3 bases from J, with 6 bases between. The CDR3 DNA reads TGTGCCAGCAGGACAGACTACGAGCAGTACTTC. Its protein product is CASRTDYEQYF.

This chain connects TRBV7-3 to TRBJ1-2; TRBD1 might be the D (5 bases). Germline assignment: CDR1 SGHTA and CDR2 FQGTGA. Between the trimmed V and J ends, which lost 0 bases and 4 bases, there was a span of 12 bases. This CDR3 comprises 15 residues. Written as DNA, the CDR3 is TGTGCCAGCAGCTTAACGGGCGGGGCAGGCTATGGCTACACCTTC. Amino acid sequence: CASSLTGGAGYGYTF. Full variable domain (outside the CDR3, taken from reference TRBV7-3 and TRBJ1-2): GAGVSQTPSNKVTEKGKYVELRCDPISGHTALYWYRQSLGQGPEFLIYFQGTGAADDSGLPNDRFFAVRPEGSVSTLKIQRTERGDSAVYLCASSLTGGAGYGYTFGSGTRLTVV.

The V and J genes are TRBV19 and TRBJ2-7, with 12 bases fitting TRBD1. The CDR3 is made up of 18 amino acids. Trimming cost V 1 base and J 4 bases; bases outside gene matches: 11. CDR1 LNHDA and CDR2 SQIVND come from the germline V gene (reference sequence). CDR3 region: CASSIAGTGGYVGYEQYF. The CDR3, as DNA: TGTGCCAGTAGTATAGCGGGGACAGGGGGCTACGTCGGGTACGAGCAGTACTTC.

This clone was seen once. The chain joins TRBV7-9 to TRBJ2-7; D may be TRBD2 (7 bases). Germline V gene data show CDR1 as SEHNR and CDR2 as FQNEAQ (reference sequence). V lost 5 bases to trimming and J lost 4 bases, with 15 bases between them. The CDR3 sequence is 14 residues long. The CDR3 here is CASSHGQRGYEQYF. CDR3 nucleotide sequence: TGTGCCAGCAGCCACGGACAGCGGGGTTACGAGCAGTACTTC.

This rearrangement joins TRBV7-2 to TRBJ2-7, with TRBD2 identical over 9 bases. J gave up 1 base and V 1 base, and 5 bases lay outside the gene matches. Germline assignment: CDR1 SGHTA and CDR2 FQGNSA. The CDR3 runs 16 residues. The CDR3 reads CASSLVRSGSSYEQYF. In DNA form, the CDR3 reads TGTGCCAGCAGCTTAGTCCGTAGCGGGAGTTCCTACGAGCAGTACTTC. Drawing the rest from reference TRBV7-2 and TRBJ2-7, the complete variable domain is GAGVSQSPSNKVTEKGKDVELRCDPISGHTALYWYRQSLGQGLEFLIYFQGNSAPDKSGLPSDRFSAERTGGSVSTLTIQRTQQEDSAVYLCASSLVRSGSSYEQYFGPGTRLTVT.

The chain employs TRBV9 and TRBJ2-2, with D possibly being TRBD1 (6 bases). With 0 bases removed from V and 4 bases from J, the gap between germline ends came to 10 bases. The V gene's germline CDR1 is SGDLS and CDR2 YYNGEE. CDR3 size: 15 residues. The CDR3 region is CASSVDAQGTGELFF. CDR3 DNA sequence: TGTGCCAGCAGCGTAGACGCACAGGGCACCGGGGAGCTGTTTTTT.

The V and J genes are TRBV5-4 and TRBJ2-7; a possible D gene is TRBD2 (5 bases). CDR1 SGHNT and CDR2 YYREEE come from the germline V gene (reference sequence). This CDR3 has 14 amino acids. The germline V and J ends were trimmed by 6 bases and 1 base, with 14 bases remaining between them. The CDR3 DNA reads TGTGCCAGCACCCCCTCCAGAGGGTCCTACGAGCAGTACTTC. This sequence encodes CASTPSRGSYEQYF.

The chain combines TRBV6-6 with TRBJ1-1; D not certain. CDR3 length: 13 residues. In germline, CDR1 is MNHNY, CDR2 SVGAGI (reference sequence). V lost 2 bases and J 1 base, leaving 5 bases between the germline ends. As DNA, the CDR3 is TGTGCCAGCAGTTACGGAGAGAACACTGAAGCTTTCTTT. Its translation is CASSYGENTEAFF.

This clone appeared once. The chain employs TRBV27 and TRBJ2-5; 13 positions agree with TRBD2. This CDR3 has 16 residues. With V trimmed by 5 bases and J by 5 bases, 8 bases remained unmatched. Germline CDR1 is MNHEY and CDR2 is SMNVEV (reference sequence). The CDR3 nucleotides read TGTGCCAGCAGTCCAGGACTAGCGGGAGTGAGTGAGACCCAGTACTTC. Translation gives CASSPGLAGVSETQYF.

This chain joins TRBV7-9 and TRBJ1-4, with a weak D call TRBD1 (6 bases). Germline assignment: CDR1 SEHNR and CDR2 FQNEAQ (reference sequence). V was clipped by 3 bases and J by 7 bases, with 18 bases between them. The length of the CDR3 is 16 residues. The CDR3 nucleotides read TGTGCCAGCAGCTTCTCAGGGGTACGGGTTGTTGAAAAACTGTTTTTT. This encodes CASSFSGVRVVEKLFF.

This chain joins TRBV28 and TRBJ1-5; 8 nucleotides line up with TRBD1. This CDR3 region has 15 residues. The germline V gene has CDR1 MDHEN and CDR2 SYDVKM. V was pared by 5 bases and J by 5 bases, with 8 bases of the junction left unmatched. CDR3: CASSRQGQGDQPQHF. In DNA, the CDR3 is TGTGCCAGCAGTCGACAGGGGCAGGGGGATCAGCCCCAGCATTTT.

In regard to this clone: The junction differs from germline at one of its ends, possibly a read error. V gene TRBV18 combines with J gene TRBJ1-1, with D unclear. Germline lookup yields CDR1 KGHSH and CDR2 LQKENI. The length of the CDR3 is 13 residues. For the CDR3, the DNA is TGTGCCAGCTCACCACCGAACCTATCTGAAGTTTTCTTT. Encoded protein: CASSPPNLSEVFF. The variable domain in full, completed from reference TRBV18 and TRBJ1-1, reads NAGVMQNPRHLVRRRGQEARLRCSPMKGHSHVYWYRQLPEEGLKFMVYLQKENIIDESGMPKERFSAEFPKEGPSILRIQQVVRGDSAAYFCASSPPNLSEVFFGQGTRLTVV.

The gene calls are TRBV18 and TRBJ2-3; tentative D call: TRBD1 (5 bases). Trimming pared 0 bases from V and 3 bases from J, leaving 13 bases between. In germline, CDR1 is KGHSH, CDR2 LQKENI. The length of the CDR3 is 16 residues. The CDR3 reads CASSPPYPGRTDTQYF. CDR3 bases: TGTGCCAGCTCACCACCGTATCCAGGGCGGACAGATACGCAGTATTTT.

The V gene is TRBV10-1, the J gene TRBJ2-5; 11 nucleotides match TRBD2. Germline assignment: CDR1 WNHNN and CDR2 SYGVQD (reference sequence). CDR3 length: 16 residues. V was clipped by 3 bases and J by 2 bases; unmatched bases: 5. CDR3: CASSEGGLAAQETQYF. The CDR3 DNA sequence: TGCGCCAGCAGTGAAGGGGGACTAGCGGCACAAGAGACCCAGTACTTC.

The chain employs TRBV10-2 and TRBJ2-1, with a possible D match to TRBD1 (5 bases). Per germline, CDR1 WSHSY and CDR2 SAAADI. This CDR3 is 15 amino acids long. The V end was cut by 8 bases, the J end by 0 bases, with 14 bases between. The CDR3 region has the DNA TGCGCCAGCCAGGGAAGTTTTCGCTCCTACAATGAGCAGTTCTTC. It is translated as CASQGSFRSYNEQFF.